The 25 T cell receptor beta chains presented below share a single source sample, sequenced in a study of technical replicates of blood from a handful of donors. Generated by immunoSEQ multiplex PCR, the TCRdb table keeps only in-frame clones and is missing some. The sample gives some 71,000 clones, almost 98% of which show up once; approximately 0.2% is in the top ten. The source material was T cells isolated from PBMCs. These TCRs come from a human donor in good health.

The rearrangement links TRBV7-2 to TRBJ2-1; 16 bases line up with TRBD2. Trimming at V came to 3 bases and at J to 14 bases, leaving 4 bases not matched to a gene. The CDR3 is made up of 14 amino acids. Germline CDR1 SGHTA, CDR2 FQGNSA. The CDR3 sequence is CASSLGTSGRAKFF. The CDR3 nucleotides read TGTGCCAGCAGCTTGGGGACTAGCGGGAGGGCCAAGTTCTTC. The variable domain in full, with the rest retrieved from reference TRBV7-2 and TRBJ2-1, is GAGVSQSPSNKVTEKGKDVELRCDPISGHTALYWYRQSLGQGLEFLIYFQGNSAPDKSGLPSDRFSAERTGGSVSTLTIQRTQQEDSAVYLCASSLGTSGRAKFFGPGTRLTVL.

This chain connects TRBV30 to TRBJ1-5, with D unresolved. The V gene's germline CDR1 is GTSNPN and CDR2 SVGIG (reference sequence). V lost 2 bases, J lost 1 base, and 12 bases lay in between. The CDR3 runs to 15 residues. DNA for the CDR3: TGTGCCTGGAGTCCCCGCGGAACCAGCAATCAGCCCCAGCATTTT. Protein: CAWSPRGTSNQPQHF.

The rearrangement uses TRBV5-1 and TRBJ2-7, with TRBD2 matching 14 bases. Unmatched junction bases numbered 1, after V lost 0 bases and J lost 5 bases. From germline, CDR1 is SGHRS and CDR2 YFSETQ. This CDR3 spans 15 amino acids. The chain's CDR3 is CASSLAGLAGDEQYF. CDR3 DNA: TGCGCCAGCAGCTTGGCGGGACTAGCGGGAGACGAGCAGTACTTC.

This chain joins TRBV5-1 and TRBJ2-1; maybe TRBD2 (5 bases). CDR3 length equals 15 residues. Germline CDR1 SGHRS, CDR2 YFSETQ. V lost 0 bases and J lost 5, with 12 bases in between. CDR3 DNA sequence: TGCGCCAGCAGCTTGGCCGCGGGTTCCCACAATGAGCAGTTCTTC. Its protein is CASSLAAGSHNEQFF.

The V gene is TRBV4-1, the J gene TRBJ1-2, with D perhaps matching TRBD1 (5 bases). Trimming shortened V by 8 bases and J by 2 bases, and 12 bases separated the two germline ends. This CDR3 is built from 13 residues. Germline CDR1 is MGHRA and CDR2 is YSYEKL. In nucleotides, the CDR3 is TGCGCCAGCCACCCCGCAGGGAACTATGGCTACACCTTC. Its protein is CASHPAGNYGYTF.

The chain uses TRBV10-2 and TRBJ2-7, with 9 bases matching TRBD1. Trimming cost V 8 bases and J 0 bases; bases outside gene matches: 8. The CDR3 extends over 15 amino acids. Germline values: CDR1 WSHSY, CDR2 SAAADI. The CDR3 sequence is CASSDPGQGSYEQYF. The CDR3 DNA reads as TGCGCCAGCTCCGACCCGGGACAGGGCTCCTACGAGCAGTACTTC.

This clone was seen just once. This CDR3 reads CASSLGGKNTEAFF. The CDR3 nucleotides read TGCGCCAGCAGTCTGGGGGGGAAGAACACTGAAGCTTTCTTT. This chain uses TRBV10-1 with TRBJ1-1; perhaps TRBD1 as D (5 bases). The CDR3 consists of 14 residues. V was clipped by 5 bases and J by 1 base, with 11 bases between them. In germline, CDR1 is WNHNN, CDR2 SYGVQD (reference sequence).

The rearrangement uses TRBV2 and TRBJ2-7; D call uncertain. Germline values: CDR1 SNHLY, CDR2 FYNNEI. This CDR3 contains 12 residues. V lost 3 bases and J 4 bases, leaving 7 bases between the germline ends. The CDR3 nucleotides are TGTGCCAGCAGTGATTTGGCTTACGAGCAGTACTTC. Translating it yields CASSDLAYEQYF.

This clone was seen a few times. The V call is TRBV30, the J call TRBJ1-2, with 7 bases lining up with TRBD1. Germline V gene sequence: CDR1 GTSNPN, CDR2 SVGIG (reference sequence). The CDR3 is 11 residues long. Losses at the gene ends were 3 bases for V and 11 bases for J; bases not matched to a gene: 6. The CDR3 DNA is TGTGCCTGGAGGGCTCGGGACAGTTACACCTTC. This translates into CAWRARDSYTF. The entire variable domain, with the rest obtained from reference TRBV30 and TRBJ1-2, is as follows: SQTIHQWPATLVQPVGSPLSLECTVEGTSNPNLYWYRQAAGRGLQLLFYSVGIGQISSEVPQNLSASRPQDRQFILSSKKLLLSDSGFYLCAWRARDSYTFGSGTRLTVV.

This chain links TRBV28 with TRBJ2-1; 11 bases map to TRBD1. Trimming at V came to 5 bases and at J to 0 bases, leaving 15 bases not matched to a gene. This CDR3 is built from 20 residues. CDR1 MDHEN and CDR2 SYDVKM come from the germline V gene. The CDR3 sequence: CASSPLTGTGGGSSYNEQFF. The DNA for the CDR3 is TGTGCCAGCAGTCCATTGACCGGGACAGGGGGAGGGAGCTCCTACAATGAGCAGTTCTTC.

This clone was seen only once. The chain recombines TRBV30 with TRBJ2-5; no firm D call. The CDR3 length is 13 residues. Germline V gene data show CDR1 as GTSNPN and CDR2 as SVGIG (reference sequence). V was trimmed by 0 bases and J by 4 bases, leaving 9 bases between them. The CDR3 nucleotides are TGTGCCTGGAGTGTAGCTGGGCTAGAGACCCAGTACTTC. Protein: CAWSVAGLETQYF.

The rearrangement links TRBV29-1 to TRBJ2-2; the match to TRBD2 covers 9 bases. This CDR3 spans 13 amino acids. Per the germline V gene, CDR1 is SQVTM and CDR2 is ANQGSEA. V lost 6 bases, J lost 4 bases, and 3 bases stayed unmatched. The CDR3 sequence is CSVRLAATGELFF. CDR3 DNA sequence: TGCAGCGTGAGACTAGCGGCCACCGGGGAGCTGTTTTTT.

The rearrangement links TRBV10-1 to TRBJ2-2; 7 bases are a match to TRBD2. CDR1 and CDR2 from the germline V gene are WNHNN and SYGVQD (reference sequence). CDR3 size: 17 residues. V shed 0 bases and J 6 bases; nucleotides not matched to a gene: 10. The CDR3 DNA sequence: TGCGCCAGCAGTGAGTCGCGCGGGGGTGGAACTGCCGGGGAGCTGTTTTTT. It yields the protein CASSESRGGGTAGELFF.

J is TRBJ2-7 and V is TRBV11-3; D is possibly TRBD2 (6 bases). CDR1 is SGHNT and CDR2 is YENEEA in the germline V gene. The CDR3 runs to 15 residues. Trimming took off 1 base at V and 1 base at J, with 11 bases between the two ends. The CDR3 nucleotides read TGTGCCAGCAGCTTAGGGAGGGGTCGATCCTACGAGCAGTACTTC. Protein: CASSLGRGRSYEQYF.

The chain recombines TRBV29-1 with TRBJ1-1; D ambiguous. The CDR3 has 14 residues. Germline V lookup: CDR1 SQVTM, CDR2 ANQGSEA. Trimming removed 2 bases at V and 1 base at J, with 11 bases between. The CDR3 DNA sequence: TGCAGCGTTGAATCGGAGGGTGGGAACACTGAAGCTTTCTTT. Protein product: CSVESEGGNTEAFF.

This rearrangement joins TRBV28 to TRBJ2-7; maybe TRBD2 (7 bases). This CDR3 is built from 16 residues. V dropped 7 bases and J dropped 0 bases, with 19 bases sitting between them. Germline V CDR1 and CDR2: MDHEN, SYDVKM. Written as DNA, the CDR3 is TGTGCCAGCACCTCGCCGGAGGGGGGGAGCTCCTACGAGCAGTACTTC. It specifies CASTSPEGGSSYEQYF.

This clone came up once. V is TRBV10-3 and J is TRBJ2-1; TRBD1 agrees at 9 bases. This CDR3 has 16 residues. V was clipped by 4 bases and J by 5 bases; unmatched bases: 9. From germline, CDR1 is ENHRY and CDR2 SYGVKD. CDR3 in amino acids: CAISASRGQGNNEQFF. The CDR3 DNA is TGTGCCATCAGTGCTTCGAGGGGACAGGGAAACAATGAGCAGTTCTTC.

The V and J genes are TRBV5-1 and TRBJ2-2; TRBD1 aligns across 10 bases. Germline CDR1 and CDR2: SGHRS and YFSETQ. Trimming took 2 bases from V and 1 from J; bases not matched to a gene: 2. CDR3 size: 16 residues. The CDR3: CASSFRTGGNTGELFF. The CDR3, as DNA: TGCGCCAGCAGCTTCCGGACAGGGGGGAACACCGGGGAGCTGTTTTTT.

The rearrangement uses TRBV29-1 and TRBJ1-1, with D possibly TRBD1 on 5 matching bases. The CDR3 loop spans 15 amino acids. Trimming cost V 4 bases and J 1 base, with 16 bases left between them. Germline-derived CDR1 and CDR2 are SQVTM and ANQGSEA. The CDR3 region has the DNA TGCAGCGTTGGGGGTCAGGGTCTGGCGAACACTGAAGCTTTCTTT. Protein: CSVGGQGLANTEAFF. The variable domain in full, completed from reference TRBV29-1 and TRBJ1-1, reads SAVISQKPSRDICQRGTSLTIQCQVDSQVTMMFWYRQQPGQSLTLIATANQGSEATYESGFVIDKFPISRPNLTFSTLTVSNMSPEDSSIYLCSVGGQGLANTEAFFGQGTRLTVV.

The V call is TRBV11-3, the J call TRBJ2-3; maybe TRBD2 (6 bases). Germline values: CDR1 SGHNT, CDR2 YENEEA. Trimming removed 5 bases at V and 8 bases at J, with 20 bases between. This CDR3 has 15 amino acids. In DNA form, the CDR3 reads TGTGCCAGCAGCCTCGGAGGGGATCTCTTCGGTACGCAGTATTTT. Amino acids: CASSLGGDLFGTQYF.

The chain employs TRBV7-9 and TRBJ1-4; 7 bases are a match to TRBD1. Trimming cost V 5 bases and J 7 bases; bases outside gene matches: 7. CDR3 length equals 14 residues. CDR1 and CDR2 (germline): SEHNR, FQNEAQ (reference sequence). Written as DNA, the CDR3 is TGTGCCAGCAGCCAGAAGGGGGCGGGTGAAAAACTGTTTTTT. It specifies CASSQKGAGEKLFF. Combining the CDR3 with reference TRBV7-9 and TRBJ1-4 gives the whole variable domain DTGVSQNPRHKITKRGQNVTFRCDPISEHNRLYWYRQTLGQGPEFLTYFQNEAQLEKSRLLSDRFSAERPKGSFSTLEIQRTEQGDSAMYLCASSQKGAGEKLFFGSGTQLSVL.

The chain recombines TRBV5-4 with TRBJ2-7; a possible D gene is TRBD2 (5 bases). Trimming shortened V by 2 bases and J by 4 bases, and 16 bases separated the two germline ends. In germline, CDR1 is SGHNT, CDR2 YYREEE (reference sequence). The length of the CDR3 is 15 residues. The CDR3 DNA reads as TGTGCCAGCAGCTTCGAAATAGTGGGAGTTTACGAGCAGTACTTC. Translation gives CASSFEIVGVYEQYF. Together with reference TRBV5-4 and TRBJ2-7, the CDR3 gives the full variable domain: ETGVTQSPTHLIKTRGQQVTLRCSSQSGHNTVSWYQQALGQGPQFIFQYYREEENGRGNFPPRFSGLQFPNYSSELNVNALELDDSALYLCASSFEIVGVYEQYFGPGTRLTVT.

The rearrangement joins TRBV5-1 to TRBJ1-5; D is uncertain. V was trimmed by 2 bases and J by 0 bases, leaving 6 bases between them. CDR1 and CDR2 (germline): SGHRS, YFSETQ. The CDR3 loop spans 14 amino acids. This CDR3 is CASSLGGSNQPQHF. CDR3 DNA: TGCGCCAGCAGCTTAGGAGGTAGCAATCAGCCCCAGCATTTT.

The V and J genes are TRBV4-2 and TRBJ1-2; D may be TRBD1 (6 bases). Germline values: CDR1 LGHNA, CDR2 YNFKEQ. Trimming cost V 1 base and J 6 bases, with 18 bases left between them. The CDR3 consists of 16 residues. This CDR3 is CASSQADSILLDGYTF. CDR3 DNA sequence: TGTGCCAGCAGCCAAGCGGACAGTATCCTGCTCGATGGCTACACCTTC.

This sequence joins TRBV7-8 and TRBJ2-3; 7 bases align to TRBD2. Germline V gene sequence: CDR1 SGHVS, CDR2 FQNEAQ. V trimming: 3 bases; J trimming: 2 bases; junction bases outside the gene matches: 8. This CDR3 spans 16 amino acids. The CDR3 nucleotides are TGTGCCAGCAGCTTGCGGGGGTCCCAGACCACAGATACGCAGTATTTT. Its protein is CASSLRGSQTTDTQYF.